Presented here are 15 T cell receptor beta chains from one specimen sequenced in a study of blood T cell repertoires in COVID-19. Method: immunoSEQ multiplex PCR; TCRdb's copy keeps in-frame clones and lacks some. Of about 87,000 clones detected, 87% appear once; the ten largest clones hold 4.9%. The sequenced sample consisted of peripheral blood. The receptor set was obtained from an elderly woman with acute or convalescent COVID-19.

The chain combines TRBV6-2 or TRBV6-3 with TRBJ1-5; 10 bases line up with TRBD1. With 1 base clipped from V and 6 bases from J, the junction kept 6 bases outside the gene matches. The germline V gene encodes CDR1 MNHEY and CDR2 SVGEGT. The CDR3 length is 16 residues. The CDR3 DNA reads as TGTGCCAGCAGTTACTTCTATGACAGGGGGCGTCAGCCCCAGCATTTT. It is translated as CASSYFYDRGRQPQHF.

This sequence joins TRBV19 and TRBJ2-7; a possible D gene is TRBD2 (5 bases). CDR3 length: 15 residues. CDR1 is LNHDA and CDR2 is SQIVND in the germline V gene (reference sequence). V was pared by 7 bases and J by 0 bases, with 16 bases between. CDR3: CASMPAGGSSYEQYF. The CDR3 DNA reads TGTGCCAGTATGCCGGCGGGTGGGAGCTCCTACGAGCAGTACTTC.

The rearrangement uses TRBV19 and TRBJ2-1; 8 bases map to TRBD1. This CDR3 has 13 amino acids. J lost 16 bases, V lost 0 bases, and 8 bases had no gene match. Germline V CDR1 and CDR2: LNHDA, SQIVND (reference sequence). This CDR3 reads CASSIDQGAAKFF. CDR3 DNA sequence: TGTGCCAGTAGTATAGATCAGGGGGCCGCCAAATTCTTC.

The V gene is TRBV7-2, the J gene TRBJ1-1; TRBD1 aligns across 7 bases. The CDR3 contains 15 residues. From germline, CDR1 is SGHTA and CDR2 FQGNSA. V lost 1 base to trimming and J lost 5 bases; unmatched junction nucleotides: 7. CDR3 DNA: TGTGCCAGCAGCTTAGGGTCAGGGGGACTGACTGAAGCTTTCTTT. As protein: CASSLGSGGLTEAFF.

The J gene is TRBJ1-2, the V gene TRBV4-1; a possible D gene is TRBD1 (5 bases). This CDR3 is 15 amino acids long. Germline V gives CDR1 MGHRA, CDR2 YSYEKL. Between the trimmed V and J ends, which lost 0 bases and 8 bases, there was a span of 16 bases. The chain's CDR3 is CASSQEGQGILGYTF. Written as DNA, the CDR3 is TGCGCCAGCAGCCAAGAGGGGCAGGGAATTTTGGGCTACACCTTC.

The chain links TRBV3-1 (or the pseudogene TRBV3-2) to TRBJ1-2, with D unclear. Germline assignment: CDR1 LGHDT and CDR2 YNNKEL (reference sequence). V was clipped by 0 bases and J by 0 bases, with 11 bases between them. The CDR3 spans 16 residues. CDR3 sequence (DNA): TGTGCCAGCAGCCAAGAGGCGGGAAAGACTAACTATGGCTACACCTTC. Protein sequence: CASSQEAGKTNYGYTF.

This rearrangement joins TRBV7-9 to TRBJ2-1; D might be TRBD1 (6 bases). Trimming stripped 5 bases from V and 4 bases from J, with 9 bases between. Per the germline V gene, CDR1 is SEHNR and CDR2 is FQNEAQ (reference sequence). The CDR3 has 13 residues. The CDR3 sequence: CASSIQGYNEQFF. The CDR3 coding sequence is TGTGCCAGCAGCATACAGGGATACAATGAGCAGTTCTTC.

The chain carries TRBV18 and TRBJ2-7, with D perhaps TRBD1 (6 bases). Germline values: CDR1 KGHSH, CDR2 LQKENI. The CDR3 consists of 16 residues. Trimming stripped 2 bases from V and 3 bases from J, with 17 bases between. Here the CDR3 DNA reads TGTGCCAGCTCACCAACCAGCGGCAGGGGTAGCTACGAGCAGTACTTC. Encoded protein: CASSPTSGRGSYEQYF.

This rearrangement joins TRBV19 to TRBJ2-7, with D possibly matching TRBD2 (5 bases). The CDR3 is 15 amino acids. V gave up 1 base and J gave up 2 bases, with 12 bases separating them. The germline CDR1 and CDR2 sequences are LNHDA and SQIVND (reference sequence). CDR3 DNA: TGTGCCAGTAGTATAGCGCCGGGGATTGCCTACGAGCAGTACTTC. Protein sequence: CASSIAPGIAYEQYF. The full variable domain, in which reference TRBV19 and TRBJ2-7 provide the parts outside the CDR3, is DGGITQSPKYLFRKEGQNVTLSCEQNLNHDAMYWYRQDPGQGLRLIYYSQIVNDFQKGDIAEGYSVSREKKESFPLTVTSAQKNPTAFYLCASSIAPGIAYEQYFGPGTRLTVT.

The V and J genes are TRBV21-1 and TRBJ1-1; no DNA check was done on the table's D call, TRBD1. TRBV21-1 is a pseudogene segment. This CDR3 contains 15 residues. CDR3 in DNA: TGTGCCAGCAGGCGAGGGGGTCCCATGAACACTGAAGCTTTCTTT. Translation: CASRRGGPMNTEAFF.

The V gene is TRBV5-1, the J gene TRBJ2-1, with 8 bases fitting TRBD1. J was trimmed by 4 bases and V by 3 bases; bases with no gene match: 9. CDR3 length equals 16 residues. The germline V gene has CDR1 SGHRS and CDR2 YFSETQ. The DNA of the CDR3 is TGCGCCAGCAGCTCAGGGACAGGCCTCCAGTACAATGAGCAGTTCTTC. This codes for CASSSGTGLQYNEQFF.

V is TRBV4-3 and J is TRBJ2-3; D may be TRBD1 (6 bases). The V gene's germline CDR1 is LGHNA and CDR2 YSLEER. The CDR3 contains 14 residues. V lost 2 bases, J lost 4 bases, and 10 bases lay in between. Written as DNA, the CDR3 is TGCGCCAGCAGCCAATCAGGGGTTGCAGATACGCAGTATTTT. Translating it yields CASSQSGVADTQYF.

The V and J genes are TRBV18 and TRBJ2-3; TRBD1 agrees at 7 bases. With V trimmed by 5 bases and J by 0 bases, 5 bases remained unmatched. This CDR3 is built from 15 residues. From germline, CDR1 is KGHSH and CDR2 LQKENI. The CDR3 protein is CASSRDSSSTDTQYF. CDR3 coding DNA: TGTGCCAGCTCAAGGGACAGCTCTAGCACAGATACGCAGTATTTT.

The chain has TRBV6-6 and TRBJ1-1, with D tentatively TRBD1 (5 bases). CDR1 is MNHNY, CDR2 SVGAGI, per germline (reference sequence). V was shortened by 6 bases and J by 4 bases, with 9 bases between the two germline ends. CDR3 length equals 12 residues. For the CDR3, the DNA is TGTGCCAGCAGCGCCGGGGGCACTGAAGCTTTCTTT. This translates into CASSAGGTEAFF.

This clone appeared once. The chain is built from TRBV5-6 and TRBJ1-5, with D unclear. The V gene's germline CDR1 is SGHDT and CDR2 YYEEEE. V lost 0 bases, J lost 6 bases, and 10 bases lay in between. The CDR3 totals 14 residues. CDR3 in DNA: TGTGCCAGCAGCTTGGCGGGGTGGGCTCAGCCCCAGCATTTT. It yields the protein CASSLAGWAQPQHF.